This T cell receptor beta chain was found in a study of cytomegalovirus exposure and HLA in healthy donors. Study-wide findings and caveats: A later analysis found TCR association rates differed by HLA locus, highest for DRB1 and lowest for HLA-C.

Donors had nominal health at sampling but likely had unrecorded immune exposures. With regard to this clone: What it binds is unknown.

The CDR3 contains 15 residues. The germline CDR1 and CDR2 sequences are SGHNT and YYREEE (reference sequence). V dropped 5 bases and J dropped 1 base, with 15 bases sitting between them. 60 Vbeta and 13 Jbeta primers were used in PCR. Sequenced by immunoSEQ multiplex PCR; TCRdb stores in-frame clones only, minus some. Altogether about 140,000 clones are present, roughly four fifths being singletons, with the ten largest covering around 4.3%. The rearrangement links TRBV5-4 to TRBJ1-1, with D uncertain. This receptor was obtained from a man in his forties in good health and CMV-seropositive. The sequenced sample consisted of PBMCs. The CDR3 loop reads CASRHGPAENTEAFF. In nucleotides, the CDR3 is TGTGCCAGCAGGCACGGTCCGGCGGAGAACACTGAAGCTTTCTTT.